The 10 T cell receptor beta chains given below trace back to one sample, sequenced in a study of cytomegalovirus exposure and HLA in healthy donors. This PCR relied on a set of 60 Vbeta primers and 13 Jbeta primers. TCRdb keeps only in-frame clones here, not all; method: immunoSEQ multiplex PCR. The table lists around 150,000 clones, over 60% of them singletons, with over 2.5% in the top ten. Sequencing was performed on PBMCs. These receptor sequences come from a woman younger than 45 in good health and CMV-seronegative.

This chain uses TRBV11-2 with TRBJ2-7, with D possibly TRBD2 on 6 matching bases. Germline V gene data show CDR1 as SGHAT and CDR2 as FQNNGV. V shed 5 bases and J shed 0 bases, with 17 bases lying between them. This CDR3 region has 16 residues. The CDR3 sequence: CASSRLTGVRSYEQYF. The CDR3 coding sequence is TGTGCCAGCAGCCGATTGACGGGGGTCCGCTCCTACGAGCAGTACTTC. Variable domain in full (rest from reference TRBV11-2 and TRBJ2-7): EAGVAQSPRYKIIEKRQSVAFWCNPISGHATLYWYQQILGQGPKLLIQFQNNGVVDDSQLPKDRFSAERLKGVDSTLKIQPAKLEDSAVYLCASSRLTGVRSYEQYFGPGTRLTVT.

This chain links TRBV6-1 with TRBJ1-5, with D hard to call. The germline gives CDR1 MNHNS, CDR2 SASEGT. This CDR3 region has 15 residues. Trimming removed 6 bases at V and 0 bases at J, with 12 bases between. As DNA, the CDR3 is TGTGCCAGCAGAGCTAGTGTGGGTAGCAATCAGCCCCAGCATTTT. This gives the protein CASRASVGSNQPQHF.

V and J are TRBV19 and TRBJ2-2; 13 bases are shared with TRBD2. V lost 8 bases, J lost 2 bases, and 5 bases stayed unmatched. The CDR3 is 16 amino acids. Germline V lookup: CDR1 LNHDA, CDR2 SQIVND (reference sequence). The CDR3 here is CASGTSGNLNTGELFF. CDR3 DNA: TGTGCCAGTGGGACTAGCGGGAACCTTAACACCGGGGAGCTGTTTTTT.

V is TRBV19 and J is TRBJ1-5, with D maybe TRBD1 (5 bases). V dropped 0 bases and J dropped 5 bases, with 11 bases sitting between them. The germline V gene encodes CDR1 LNHDA and CDR2 SQIVND (reference sequence). The CDR3 is 15 residues long. The CDR3 reads CASSIEGREDQPQHF. CDR3 in DNA: TGTGCCAGTAGTATAGAGGGGCGCGAGGATCAGCCCCAGCATTTT. Looking up the rest from reference TRBV19 and TRBJ1-5 gives the full variable domain: DGGITQSPKYLFRKEGQNVTLSCEQNLNHDAMYWYRQDPGQGLRLIYYSQIVNDFQKGDIAEGYSVSREKKESFPLTVTSAQKNPTAFYLCASSIEGREDQPQHFGDGTRLSIL.

The chain has TRBV11-2 and TRBJ2-1, with 7 bases that match TRBD2. V trimming: 5 bases; J trimming: 3 bases; junction bases outside the gene matches: 16. Germline V lookup: CDR1 SGHAT, CDR2 FQNNGV. The CDR3 is made up of 18 amino acids. The DNA of the CDR3 is TGTGCCAGCAGCGTCGACAGTTTTGGTGGACTAGACTACAATGAGCAGTTCTTC. Its translation: CASSVDSFGGLDYNEQFF.

V and J are TRBV7-9 and TRBJ2-2; a possible D gene is TRBD2 (6 bases). The CDR3 spans 15 residues. The germline CDR1 and CDR2 sequences are SEHNR and FQNEAQ (reference sequence). Trimming stripped 5 bases from V and 4 bases from J, with 14 bases between. CDR3 DNA sequence: TGTGCCAGCAGCCTGACTAGTATAAGCACCGGGGAGCTGTTTTTT. It codes for CASSLTSISTGELFF.

V is TRBV4-1 and J is TRBJ2-1; D not resolved. This CDR3 spans 14 amino acids. V was pared by 0 bases and J by 5 bases, with 8 bases between. Germline CDR1 reads MGHRA; CDR2 reads YSYEKL. CDR3 sequence (DNA): TGCGCCAGCAGCCAAGATAACGGAGACAATGAGCAGTTCTTC. Its translation is CASSQDNGDNEQFF.

The chain links TRBV6-1 to TRBJ1-6, with 7 bases fitting TRBD1. From germline, CDR1 is MNHNS and CDR2 SASEGT. The CDR3 consists of 16 residues. V lost 3 bases, J lost 6 bases, and 8 bases stayed unmatched. The CDR3 loop reads CASSEAPGQPNSPLHF. The DNA for the CDR3 is TGTGCCAGCAGTGAGGCCCCGGGACAGCCTAATTCACCCCTCCACTTT.

The chain employs TRBV6-1 and TRBJ2-2; 7 bases align to TRBD1. Losses at the gene ends were 7 bases for V and 4 bases for J; bases not matched to a gene: 6. CDR1 and CDR2 (germline): MNHNS, SASEGT. The CDR3 covers 14 residues. The CDR3 coding sequence is TGTGCCAGCAAACAAGGGGGCCGCACCGGGGAGCTGTTTTTT. Protein: CASKQGGRTGELFF.

This sequence joins TRBV28 and TRBJ2-7, with 8 bases matching TRBD1. The CDR3 contains 16 residues. Unmatched junction bases numbered 10, after V lost 6 bases and J lost 0 bases. Germline CDR1 reads MDHEN; CDR2 reads SYDVKM. The CDR3 DNA is TGTGCCAGCAGCTCCCAGCGACAGGGGTTCTCCTACGAGCAGTACTTC. Amino acid sequence: CASSSQRQGFSYEQYF.